This T cell receptor (beta chain) is from a study of shared clonotypes between healthy human individuals. For the study at large: Used for every donor were three CD4 naive, three CD4 memory, two CD8 naive and one CD8 memory plate.

Terminally differentiated effector memory CD45RA+ cells were left out of the naive CD8 fraction, which was CD45RO-negative and positively selected for CCR7. Adult Caucasians living in Nashville, Tennessee made up all of the donors. Data came from immunoSEQ multiplex PCR; TCRdb stores just in-frame clones and leaves some out. This table holds 550,000 to 600,000 clones, 95% to 98% found once. This receptor was identified in a man aged 25 to 40 in good health. Sequenced input: naive CD8+ T cells sorted from blood.

The CDR3 region is CASSVGGTSGTEQYF. Written as DNA, the CDR3 is TGTGCCAGCAGCGTAGGAGGGACTAGCGGGACCGAGCAGTACTTC. This chain links TRBV9 with TRBJ2-7, with 13 bases aligning to TRBD2. V dropped 0 bases and J dropped 6; count of bases not matched to a gene: 3. Germline V lookup: CDR1 SGDLS, CDR2 YYNGEE. The CDR3 length is 15 residues.